Shown below are 19 T cell receptor beta chains from a single sample sequenced in a study of cytomegalovirus exposure and HLA in healthy donors. Profiled with immunoSEQ multiplex PCR; TCRdb holds only in-frame clones, not every one. The sample gives some 160,000 clones, 80% to 95% of which show up once; approximately 0.7% is in the top ten. Material for sequencing was PBMCs. All receptors come from a young man in good health and CMV-seronegative.

The DNA of the CDR3 is TGTGCCAGCAGCGTAGGGCTAGCGGAGGACATTCAGTACTTC. Protein: CASSVGLAEDIQYF. The chain combines TRBV9 with TRBJ2-4; TRBD2 aligns across 7 bases. The CDR3 sequence is 14 residues long. Germline trimming cut 0 bases from V and 8 bases from J; bases unmatched to any gene: 5. Looked up from germline, CDR1 is SGDLS and CDR2 is YYNGEE.

The chain combines TRBV6-1 with TRBJ2-7; 9 bases are a match to TRBD1. J gave up 5 bases and V 6 bases, and 11 bases lay outside the gene matches. From germline, CDR1 is MNHNS and CDR2 SASEGT. This CDR3 comprises 15 residues. The CDR3 reads CASSQDGTGSHEQYF. In DNA form, the CDR3 reads TGTGCCAGCAGCCAAGACGGGACAGGGTCCCACGAGCAGTACTTC.

The chain combines TRBV6-5 with TRBJ1-2; D is ambiguous. V was shortened by 7 bases and J by 0 bases, with 15 bases between the two germline ends. Germline V gives CDR1 MNHEY, CDR2 SVGAGI. The CDR3 extends over 15 amino acids. CDR3 region: CASNPGGGANYGYTF. DNA of the CDR3: TGTGCCAGCAACCCAGGTGGAGGAGCTAACTATGGCTACACCTTC.

This clone was picked up one time. The V call is TRBV6-1, the J call TRBJ2-7, with D unresolved. The germline V gene encodes CDR1 MNHNS and CDR2 SASEGT. The V end lost 1 base, the J end lost 4 bases, and 20 bases lay between the germline ends. The CDR3 extends over 17 amino acids. This CDR3 is CASSEVGWAAGTYEQYV. In DNA form, the CDR3 reads TGTGCCAGCAGTGAAGTCGGCTGGGCCGCCGGAACATACGAGCAGTACGTC.

The rearrangement joins TRBV2 to TRBJ2-6; no definite D call. Germline CDR1 is SNHLY and CDR2 is FYNNEI. The CDR3 is made up of 15 amino acids. V was cut by 7 bases and J by 0 bases, with 10 bases left in between. The CDR3 region is CASNFVASGANVLTF. The CDR3 DNA sequence: TGTGCCAGCAACTTCGTCGCCTCTGGGGCCAACGTCCTGACTTTC.

V is TRBV30 and J is TRBJ1-4, with 11 positions matching TRBD1. V shed 1 base, J shed 5 bases, and the junction held 15 bases outside the gene matches. CDR3 size: 19 residues. Per the germline V gene, CDR1 is GTSNPN and CDR2 is SVGIG (reference sequence). The CDR3 is CAWSALRTGGAGGNEKLFF. DNA for the CDR3: TGTGCCTGGAGTGCGTTAAGGACAGGGGGCGCGGGGGGAAATGAAAAACTGTTTTTT.

This clone has only one observation. The chain carries TRBV29-1 and TRBJ2-1, with 11 bases fitting TRBD2. Germline V gene lookup returns CDR1 SQVTM and CDR2 ANQGSEA. The CDR3 spans 17 residues. V lost 1 base to trimming and J lost 4 bases; unmatched junction nucleotides: 9. CDR3 residues: CSVEGGRGLAAYNEQFF. In nucleotides, the CDR3 is TGCAGCGTTGAAGGGGGCAGGGGACTAGCGGCTTACAATGAGCAGTTCTTC.

The chain employs TRBV6-1 and TRBJ2-5; tentative D call: TRBD1 (6 bases). The CDR3 covers 16 residues. V was cut by 2 bases and J by 1 base, with 14 bases left in between. Germline CDR1 reads MNHNS; CDR2 reads SASEGT. CDR3 region: CASSEMAGAIQETQYF. The CDR3 nucleotides are TGTGCCAGCAGTGAAATGGCAGGGGCCATCCAAGAGACCCAGTACTTC.

V usage is TRBV7-2 and J usage is TRBJ2-2; no definite D call. Germline CDR1 reads SGHTA; CDR2 reads FQGNSA. There are 20 residues in the CDR3. V was pared by 0 bases and J by 0 bases, with 20 bases between. The CDR3 bases are TGTGCCAGCAGCTTAGCCATCCCCCTAAGGCAGGCCGCGAACACCGGGGAGCTGTTTTTT. Its translation is CASSLAIPLRQAANTGELFF.

This rearrangement joins TRBV13 to TRBJ2-5; possibly TRBD1 for D (6 bases). This CDR3 comprises 17 residues. Trimming left V 5 bases short and J 5 bases short, with 24 bases between. Germline CDR1 is PRHDT and CDR2 is FYEKMQ (reference sequence). CDR3 region: CASSLRRQEVVGETQYF. The CDR3 region has the DNA TGTGCCAGCAGCCTAAGACGACAGGAAGTGGTTGGGGAGACCCAGTACTTC.

This chain uses TRBV6-6 with TRBJ2-5, with 11 bases fitting TRBD2. CDR3 length: 15 residues. CDR1 and CDR2 from the germline V gene are MNHNY and SVGAGI (reference sequence). Trimming took 4 bases from V and 1 from J; bases not matched to a gene: 2. CDR3 in DNA: TGTGCCAGCAGTTCACTAGCGGGGGTCCAAGAGACCCAGTACTTC. This sequence encodes CASSSLAGVQETQYF.

V usage is TRBV28 and J usage is TRBJ2-3, with 7 bases aligning to TRBD1. Trimming at V came to 4 bases and at J to 4 bases, leaving 8 bases not matched to a gene. CDR3 size: 15 residues. Germline CDR1 reads MDHEN; CDR2 reads SYDVKM. DNA of the CDR3: TGTGCCAGCAGTTCCTACAGGGGTGTCGCAGATACGCAGTATTTT. Its translation: CASSSYRGVADTQYF.

This clone has only a few counts. This rearrangement joins TRBV5-8 to TRBJ1-5; 8 bases are a match to TRBD1. Germline V gene lookup returns CDR1 SGHTS and CDR2 YDEGEE. V gave up 9 bases and J gave up 1 base; unmatched junction bases: 6. This CDR3 contains 14 residues. Here the CDR3 reads CATSRDRSNQPQHF. In DNA, the CDR3 is TGTGCCACCTCCCGGGACAGGAGCAATCAGCCCCAGCATTTT.

V and J are TRBV27 and TRBJ2-5; tentatively, D is TRBD2 (5 bases). Deletions cut 5 bases from V and 0 bases from J, with 10 bases between. The CDR3 sequence is 14 residues long. Germline V CDR1 and CDR2: MNHEY, SMNVEV (reference sequence). CDR3 DNA sequence: TGTGCCAGCAGTCACGGGGAGTACCAAGAGACCCAGTACTTC. Encoded protein: CASSHGEYQETQYF.

V gene TRBV5-4 combines with J gene TRBJ2-3, with 9 bases that match TRBD2. Germline loops: CDR1 SGHNT, CDR2 YYREEE (reference sequence). This CDR3 is built from 16 residues. The V segment lost 4 bases and the J segment 3 bases; nucleotides outside the gene matches: 9. For the CDR3, the DNA is TGTGCCAGCAGCCGCTCGGGACTAGCTATAACAGATACGCAGTATTTT. Translation: CASSRSGLAITDTQYF.

The V call is TRBV6-4, the J call TRBJ1-4; 9 nucleotides match TRBD1. CDR3 length equals 14 residues. V lost 1 base and J lost 6; bases outside the gene matches: 0. CDR1 MRHNA and CDR2 SNTAGT come from the germline V gene. CDR3 DNA sequence: TGTGCCAGCAGTGACTACAGGGGGCATGAAAAACTGTTTTTT. It codes for CASSDYRGHEKLFF.

This clone was seen just once. V usage is TRBV2 and J usage is TRBJ2-3; TRBD2 agrees at 8 bases. V gave up 4 bases and J gave up 8 bases; unmatched junction bases: 5. The CDR3 is 13 residues long. Per germline, CDR1 SNHLY and CDR2 FYNNEI. CDR3 DNA sequence: TGTGCCAGCAGTGCGATTCGGGAGGGTACGCAGTATTTT. This encodes CASSAIREGTQYF.

The chain has TRBV6-1 and TRBJ2-7; 12 positions agree with TRBD1. This CDR3 contains 19 residues. The germline V gene encodes CDR1 MNHNS and CDR2 SASEGT. Trimming took 4 bases from V and 3 from J; bases not matched to a gene: 16. This CDR3 reads CASSGTGTGGLTGNYEQYF. CDR3 nucleotides: TGTGCCAGCAGTGGGACCGGGACAGGGGGCCTTACGGGAAACTACGAGCAGTACTTC.

This clone was detected only once. The chain combines TRBV7-9 with TRBJ1-2, with no clear D. The germline V gene encodes CDR1 SEHNR and CDR2 FQNEAQ (reference sequence). V gave up 6 bases and J gave up 10 bases, with 21 bases separating them. The CDR3 is 14 residues long. The CDR3 sequence: CASRSTGREIDYTF. CDR3 sequence (DNA): TGTGCCAGCAGAAGCACCGGACGGGAGATTGACTACACCTTC.